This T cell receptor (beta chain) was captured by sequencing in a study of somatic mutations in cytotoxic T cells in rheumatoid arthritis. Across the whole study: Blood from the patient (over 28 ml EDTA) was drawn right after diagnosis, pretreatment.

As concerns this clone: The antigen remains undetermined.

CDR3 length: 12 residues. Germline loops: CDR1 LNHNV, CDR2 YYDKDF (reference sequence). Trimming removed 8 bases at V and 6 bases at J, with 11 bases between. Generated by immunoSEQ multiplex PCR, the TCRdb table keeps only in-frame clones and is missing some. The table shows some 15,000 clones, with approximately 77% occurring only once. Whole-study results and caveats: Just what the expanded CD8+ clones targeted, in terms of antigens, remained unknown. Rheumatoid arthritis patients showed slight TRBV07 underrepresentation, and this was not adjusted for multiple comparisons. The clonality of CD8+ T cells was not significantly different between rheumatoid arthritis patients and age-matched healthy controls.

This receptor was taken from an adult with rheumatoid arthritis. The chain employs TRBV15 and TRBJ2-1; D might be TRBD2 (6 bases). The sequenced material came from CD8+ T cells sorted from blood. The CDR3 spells CATGEDLNEQFF. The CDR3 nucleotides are TGTGCCACCGGGGAGGACCTCAATGAGCAGTTCTTC.